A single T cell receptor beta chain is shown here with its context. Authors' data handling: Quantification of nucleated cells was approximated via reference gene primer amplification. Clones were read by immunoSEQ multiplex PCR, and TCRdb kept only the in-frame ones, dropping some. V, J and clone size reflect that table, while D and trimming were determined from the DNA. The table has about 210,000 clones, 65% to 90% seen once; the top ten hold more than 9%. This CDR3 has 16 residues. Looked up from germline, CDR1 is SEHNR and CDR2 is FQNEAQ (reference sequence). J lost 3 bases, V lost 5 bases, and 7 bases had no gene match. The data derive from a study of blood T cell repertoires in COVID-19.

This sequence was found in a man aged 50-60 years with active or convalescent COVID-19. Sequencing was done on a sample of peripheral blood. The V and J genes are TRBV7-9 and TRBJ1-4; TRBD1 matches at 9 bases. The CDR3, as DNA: TGTGCCAGCAGCCCCTCCGGGACAGGGTCTAATGAAAAACTGTTTTTT. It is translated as CASSPSGTGSNEKLFF. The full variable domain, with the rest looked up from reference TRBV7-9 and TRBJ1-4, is DTGVSQNPRHKITKRGQNVTFRCDPISEHNRLYWYRQTLGQGPEFLTYFQNEAQLEKSRLLSDRFSAERPKGSFSTLEIQRTEQGDSAMYLCASSPSGTGSNEKLFFGSGTQLSVL.